These 16 T cell receptor beta chains originate from one sample sequenced in a study of blood T cell repertoires in COVID-19. Assay: immunoSEQ multiplex PCR; the TCRdb copy retains only in-frame clones and omits some. The top ten hold 9.5% to 12% of the sample, which has about 180,000 clones, around 85% seen once. What was sequenced was peripheral blood. The receptor set was obtained from a human donor with active or convalescent COVID-19. The donor label of this sample is uncertain.

The sample holds one count of this clone. Germline and junction disagree at one end, which may indicate a read error. The chain recombines TRBV7-2 with TRBJ2-5, with TRBD2 as a possible D gene (5 bases). Germline V CDR1 and CDR2: SGHTA, FQGNSA. The CDR3 totals 13 residues. For the CDR3, the DNA is TGTGCCAGCAGCCTAGCCAACCAAGAGACCCAGTACTTC. Translated, it gives CASSLANQETQYF.

The chain joins TRBV11-3 to TRBJ2-5, with 9 bases lining up with TRBD2. Losses at the gene ends were 0 bases for V and 1 base for J; bases not matched to a gene: 9. Per the germline V gene, CDR1 is SGHNT and CDR2 is YENEEA. This CDR3 comprises 18 residues. The CDR3 coding sequence is TGTGCCAGCAGCTTAGATCAGGCCCTAGCGGGGACCCAAGAGACCCAGTACTTC. This encodes CASSLDQALAGTQETQYF.

The chain couples TRBV27 to TRBJ2-1; D not certain. The CDR3 contains 14 residues. The germline V gene has CDR1 MNHEY and CDR2 SMNVEV (reference sequence). V was shortened by 2 bases and J by 10 bases, with 15 bases between the two germline ends. DNA for the CDR3: TGTGCCAGCAGTTTAGCGCCCCTACTCGGGGAGCAGTTCTTC. This encodes CASSLAPLLGEQFF.

This clone appeared once. This sequence joins TRBV7-2 and TRBJ2-3; 9 nucleotides line up with TRBD2. The V and J ends lost 5 bases and 7 bases, in that order; junction bases with no gene match: 7. The germline V gene has CDR1 SGHTA and CDR2 FQGNSA. The CDR3 runs to 14 residues. CDR3 coding DNA: TGTGCCAGCAGCCCGGCGGGGGGGCGGAATACGCAGTATTTT. This gives the protein CASSPAGGRNTQYF.

In its sample, this clone was seen once. The chain links TRBV2 to TRBJ2-3; D may be TRBD2 (6 bases). The germline CDR1 and CDR2 sequences are SNHLY and FYNNEI. V gave up 4 bases and J gave up 4 bases, with 12 bases separating them. The CDR3 length is 14 residues. The CDR3 DNA is TGTGCCAGCAGTGGGGGGGTTTGGGCAGATACGCAGTATTTT. It translates to CASSGGVWADTQYF.

This clone was seen only once. V gene TRBV4-1 combines with J gene TRBJ2-3, with 7 nucleotides matching TRBD2. The CDR3 has 14 residues. In germline, CDR1 is MGHRA, CDR2 YSYEKL. J lost 7 bases, V lost 1 base, and 5 bases had no gene match. CDR3 bases: TGCGCCAGCAGCCAAGGGGGTAGCGGGCATACGCAGTATTTT. The encoded protein is CASSQGGSGHTQYF.

The count of this clone is one. V usage is TRBV1 and J usage is TRBJ2-1; the table calls TRBD2, which could not be checked here. TRBV1 is a listed pseudogene. The CDR3 runs 16 residues. DNA for the CDR3: TGCACCAGCAGCCAAGATACGTCTAGCGGGAGCAATGAGCAGTTCTTC. Amino acids: CTSSQDTSSGSNEQFF.

The chain uses TRBV12-3 or TRBV12-4 and TRBJ1-2; no firm D call. Trimming stripped 5 bases from V and 7 bases from J, with 14 bases between. This CDR3 is 13 amino acids long. CDR3 nucleotide sequence: TGTGCCAGCAGTCCCACCTGGTCCGGTGGCTACACCTTC. This gives the protein CASSPTWSGGYTF.

The V call is TRBV30, the J call TRBJ2-1, with D perhaps matching TRBD2 (6 bases). Germline V gene data show CDR1 as GTSNPN and CDR2 as SVGIG (reference sequence). With 5 bases removed from V and 9 bases from J, the gap between germline ends came to 17 bases. The CDR3 contains 13 residues. The CDR3 is CAWSRGGAGEQFF. The CDR3 DNA is TGTGCCTGGTCAAGGGGCGGGGCTGGTGAGCAGTTCTTC. The variable domain in full, completed from reference TRBV30 and TRBJ2-1, reads SQTIHQWPATLVQPVGSPLSLECTVEGTSNPNLYWYRQAAGRGLQLLFYSVGIGQISSEVPQNLSASRPQDRQFILSSKKLLLSDSGFYLCAWSRGGAGEQFFGPGTRLTVL.

This chain links TRBV28 with TRBJ1-1; D is possibly TRBD1 (5 bases). The CDR3 runs to 14 residues. The germline V gene has CDR1 MDHEN and CDR2 SYDVKM. Deletions cut 3 bases from V and 1 base from J, with 9 bases between. The CDR3 here is CASSFDSQNTEAFF. The CDR3 DNA follows: TGTGCCAGCAGTTTTGACAGCCAGAACACTGAAGCTTTCTTT.

In DNA form, the CDR3 reads TGTGCCAGTAGTGAGGGACAGGGTGGAAATACGCAGTATTTT. Its protein product is CASSEGQGGNTQYF. The V and J genes are TRBV19 and TRBJ2-3; 9 positions match TRBD1. The CDR3 runs to 14 residues. V lost 5 bases to trimming and J lost 7 bases; unmatched junction nucleotides: 7. CDR1 and CDR2 from the germline V gene are LNHDA and SQIVND (reference sequence).

This clone was detected a few times. The rearrangement links TRBV3-1 (or the pseudogene TRBV3-2) to TRBJ2-2; D gene ambiguous. The V gene's germline CDR1 is LGHDT and CDR2 YNNKEL (reference sequence). V lost 4 bases to trimming and J lost 2 bases, with 5 bases between them. This CDR3 region has 13 residues. CDR3 sequence: CASSPLNTGELFF. The CDR3 DNA follows: TGTGCCAGCAGCCCCCTTAACACCGGGGAGCTGTTTTTT.

This clone was seen only once. This chain links TRBV19 with TRBJ2-7; 9 positions agree with TRBD1. V trimming: 5 bases; J trimming: 5 bases; junction bases outside the gene matches: 4. The CDR3 covers 13 residues. Germline V gives CDR1 LNHDA, CDR2 SQIVND (reference sequence). CDR3 loop: CASSSRDRDEQYF. CDR3 coding DNA: TGTGCCAGTAGTTCACGGGACAGGGACGAGCAGTACTTC.

This clone was recorded once. The chain links TRBV11-2 to TRBJ2-7, with D tentatively TRBD2 (5 bases). This CDR3 contains 14 residues. Germline V gives CDR1 SGHAT, CDR2 FQNNGV. V was clipped by 3 bases and J by 2 bases, with 11 bases between them. The DNA of the CDR3 is TGTGCCAGCAGCTTCGAGGGTTCCGCCTACGAGCAGTACTTC. It translates to CASSFEGSAYEQYF.

The chain links TRBV5-6 to TRBJ2-7; TRBD1 might be the D (7 bases). CDR3 length: 15 residues. The V gene's germline CDR1 is SGHDT and CDR2 YYEEEE. Trimming removed 4 bases at V and 5 bases at J, with 19 bases between. CDR3 in DNA: TGTGCCAGCAGCCCGCTCTTGCGGGACAGCCACGAGCAGTACTTC. Amino acid sequence: CASSPLLRDSHEQYF.

The chain joins TRBV12-3 or TRBV12-4 to TRBJ1-2; TRBD1 matches at 7 bases. This CDR3 comprises 13 residues. The V segment lost 5 bases and the J segment 0 bases; nucleotides outside the gene matches: 0. The CDR3 region is CASSQGANYGYTF. CDR3 nucleotides: TGTGCCAGCAGTCAGGGGGCTAACTATGGCTACACCTTC.